Sequencing of this T cell receptor beta chain was carried out in a study of blood T cell repertoires in COVID-19. Original data processing: The assay estimated nucleated cells by amplifying reference gene primers. Sequencing used immunoSEQ multiplex PCR; TCRdb keeps in-frame clones, though not all of them. V and J calls and clone size are given by that table; D and trimming were obtained from the DNA. The table lists 200,000 or so clones, approximately 85% of them singletons. This clone was observed a handful of times. Germline V gene sequence: CDR1 LGHDT, CDR2 YNNKEL (reference sequence). There are 15 residues in the CDR3. Losses at the gene ends were 4 bases for V and 2 bases for J; bases not matched to a gene: 5.

What was sequenced was peripheral blood. This chain links TRBV3-1 (or the pseudogene TRBV3-2) with TRBJ1-2; 9 bases align to TRBD1. This sequence originates from a man between 60 and 75 years old with acute or convalescent COVID-19. CDR3: CASSPRDRVNYGYTF. In nucleotides, the CDR3 is TGTGCCAGCAGCCCGAGGGACAGGGTCAACTATGGCTACACCTTC.